This T cell receptor (beta chain) stems from a study of T cells after yellow fever vaccination. The study's findings and limits: Primary-vaccination clones mostly resurfaced post-booster (roughly 97% CD4, roughly 90% CD8).

Template switching by 5'RACE produced TCR cDNA, adding a universal primer site and UMIs. Each CDR3 protein gets one entry after TCRdb re-called the 5' RACE reads with MiXCR. This sample has 360,000 or so distinct CDR3 sequences; 9.5% to 13% occur once, and the top ten carry roughly 18%. A note on this clonotype: Its antigen is not identified.

V shed 3 bases and J shed 8 bases, with 10 bases lying between them. The CDR3 is made up of 13 amino acids. From germline, CDR1 is WSHSY and CDR2 SAAADI. The receptor was isolated from a man aged 18 to 30 who received the YFV17D yellow fever vaccine. The sample was PBMCs, taken on the day of the first yellow fever vaccination. This chain uses TRBV10-2 with TRBJ1-4, with a possible D match to TRBD1 (5 bases). The CDR3 DNA follows: TGCGCCAGCAGTGACTCCAGGGCGGAAAAACTGTTTTTT. Protein sequence: CASSDSRAEKLFF.